Given below is one T cell receptor (beta chain) in context. Germline values: CDR1 LNHDA, CDR2 SQIVND (reference sequence). This CDR3 has 16 amino acids. V lost 5 bases to trimming and J lost 0 bases, with 14 bases between them. The data are from a study of shared T cell receptors in the human thymus. Assay used: immunoSEQ multiplex PCR; TCRdb lists only in-frame clones, some missing. The sample lists roughly 500,000 clones, about 84% occurring once. This sample was also put to use in a study of human thymus T cells. According to that study: Resections obtained during corrective heart surgery supplied the thymus tissue. Thymic and blood repertoires seemed to favor certain V and J genes. Related studies found that unrelated individuals share highly overlapping thymic repertoires.

The source of this sequence is a boy in the first two years of life with a congenital heart defect. The rearrangement uses TRBV19 and TRBJ1-3, with TRBD1 as a possible D gene (5 bases). Sequencing used thymocytes. The CDR3 loop reads CASSPTTDHSGNTIYF. CDR3 nucleotide sequence: TGTGCCAGTAGTCCCACGACAGACCACTCTGGAAACACCATATATTTT.